This entry features one T cell receptor beta chain sequence. Its antigen remains unknown. This sample was taken from a study of T cell responses to AZD1222 COVID-19 vaccine. Study-level results: Elevations in Spike-specific TCR breadth and depth followed administration of two AZD1222 doses. Seropositive status at baseline applied to only a handful of AZD1222 recipients. Clonal diversity was possibly underestimated, and white British individuals and females predominated among donors. Along spike, vaccine-associated CD4 TCRs were found throughout, with dominance at 160-218 and 743-854.

The method was immunoSEQ multiplex PCR; TCRdb's version includes in-frame clones alone and lacks a portion of them. The data contain 45,000 to 60,000 clones, roughly 87% of them singletons. Germline CDR1 reads KGHDR; CDR2 reads SFDVKD. CDR3 length: 14 amino acids. V lost 5 bases and J 4 bases, leaving 12 bases between the germline ends. Sequenced here: peripheral blood, sampled on day 0 of AZD1222 vaccination. This clonotype was obtained from an adult in good health. The chain joins TRBV24-1 to TRBJ2-3; no clear D. CDR3 DNA sequence: TGTGCCACCAGTGGCGCCGGCCGGGCAGATACGCAGTATTTT. Translation gives CATSGAGRADTQYF.